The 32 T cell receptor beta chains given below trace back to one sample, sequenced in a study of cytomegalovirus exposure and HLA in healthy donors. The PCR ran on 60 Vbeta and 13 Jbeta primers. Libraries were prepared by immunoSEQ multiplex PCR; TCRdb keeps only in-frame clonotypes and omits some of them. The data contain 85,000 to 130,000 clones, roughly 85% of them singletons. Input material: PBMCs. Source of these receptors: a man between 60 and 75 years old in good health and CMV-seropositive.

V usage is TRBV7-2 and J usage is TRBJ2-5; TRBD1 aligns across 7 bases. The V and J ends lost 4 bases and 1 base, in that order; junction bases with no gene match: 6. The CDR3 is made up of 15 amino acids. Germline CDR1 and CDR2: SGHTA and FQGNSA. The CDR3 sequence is CASSSGQTLQETQYF. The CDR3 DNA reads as TGTGCCAGCAGCTCGGGACAGACACTCCAAGAGACCCAGTACTTC.

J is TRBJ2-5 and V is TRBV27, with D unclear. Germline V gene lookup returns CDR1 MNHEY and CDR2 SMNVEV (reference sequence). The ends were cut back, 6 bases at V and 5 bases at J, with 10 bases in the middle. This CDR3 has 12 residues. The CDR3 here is CASRSAVETQYF. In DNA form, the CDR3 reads TGTGCCAGCAGGTCCGCGGTTGAGACCCAGTACTTC.

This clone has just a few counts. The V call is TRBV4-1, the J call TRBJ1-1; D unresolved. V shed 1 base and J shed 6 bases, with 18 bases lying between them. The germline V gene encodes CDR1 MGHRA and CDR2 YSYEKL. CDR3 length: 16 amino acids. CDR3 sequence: CASSQGWRASTPEAFF. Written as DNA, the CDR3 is TGCGCCAGCAGCCAAGGCTGGAGGGCCTCGACCCCTGAAGCTTTCTTT.

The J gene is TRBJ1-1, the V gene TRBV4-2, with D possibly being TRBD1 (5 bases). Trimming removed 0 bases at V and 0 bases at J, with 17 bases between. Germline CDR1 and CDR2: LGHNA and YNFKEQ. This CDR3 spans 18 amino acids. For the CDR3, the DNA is TGTGCCAGCAGCCAAGATCAGGGACGGACTACCTTGAACACTGAAGCTTTCTTT. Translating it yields CASSQDQGRTTLNTEAFF.

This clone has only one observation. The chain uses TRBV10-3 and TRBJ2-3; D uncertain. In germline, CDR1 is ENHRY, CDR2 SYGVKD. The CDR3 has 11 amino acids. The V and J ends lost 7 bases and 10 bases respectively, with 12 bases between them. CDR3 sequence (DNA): TGTGCCATCACCTCAGGCTACCCGCAGTATTTT. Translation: CAITSGYPQYF.

For the CDR3, the DNA is TGTGCCAGCAGCCCTTCGACGGGGGTTCATCAGCCCCAGCATTTT. Protein sequence: CASSPSTGVHQPQHF. The rearrangement joins TRBV7-9 to TRBJ1-5; possibly TRBD1 for D (5 bases). V lost 5 bases and J lost 5, with 16 bases in between. CDR1 is SEHNR and CDR2 is FQNEAQ in the germline V gene (reference sequence). The CDR3 covers 15 residues.

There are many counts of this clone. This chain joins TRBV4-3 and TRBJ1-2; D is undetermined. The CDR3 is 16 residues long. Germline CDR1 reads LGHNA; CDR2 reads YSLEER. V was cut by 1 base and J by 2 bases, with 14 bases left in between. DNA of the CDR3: TGCGCCAGCAGCCAAGTCTGGGCTGAGTCGAACTATGGCTACACCTTC. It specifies CASSQVWAESNYGYTF.

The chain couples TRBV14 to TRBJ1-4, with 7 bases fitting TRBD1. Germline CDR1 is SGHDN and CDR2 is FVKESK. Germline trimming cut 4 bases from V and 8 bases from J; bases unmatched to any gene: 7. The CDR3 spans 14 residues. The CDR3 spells CASSRGGLAEKLFF. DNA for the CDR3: TGTGCCAGCAGCCGAGGGGGCCTGGCCGAAAAACTGTTTTTT.

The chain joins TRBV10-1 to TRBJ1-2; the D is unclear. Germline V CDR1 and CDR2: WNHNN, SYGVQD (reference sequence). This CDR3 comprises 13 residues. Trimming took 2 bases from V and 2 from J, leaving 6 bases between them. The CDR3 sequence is CASSERRNYGYTF. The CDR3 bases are TGCGCCAGCAGTGAGCGGAGGAACTATGGCTACACCTTC.

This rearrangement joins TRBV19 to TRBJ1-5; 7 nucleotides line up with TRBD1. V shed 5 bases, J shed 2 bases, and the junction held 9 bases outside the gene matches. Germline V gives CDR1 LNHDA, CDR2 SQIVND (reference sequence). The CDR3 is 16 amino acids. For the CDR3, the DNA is TGTGCCAGTAGTGCCCCCCAAGGGGGCGGCAATCAGCCCCAGCATTTT. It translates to CASSAPQGGGNQPQHF.

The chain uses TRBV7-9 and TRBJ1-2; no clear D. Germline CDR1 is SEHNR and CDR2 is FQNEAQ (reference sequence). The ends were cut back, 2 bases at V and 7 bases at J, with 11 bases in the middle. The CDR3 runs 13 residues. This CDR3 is CASSLSEGVGYTF. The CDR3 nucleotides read TGTGCCAGCAGCTTATCGGAGGGAGTTGGCTACACCTTC.

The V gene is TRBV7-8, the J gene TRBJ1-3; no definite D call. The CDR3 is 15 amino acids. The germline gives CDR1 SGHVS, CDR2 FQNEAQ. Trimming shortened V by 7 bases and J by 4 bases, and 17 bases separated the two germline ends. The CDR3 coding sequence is TGTGCCAGCACCATCCTTCGGCAGAGGGGAAACACCATATATTTT. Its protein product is CASTILRQRGNTIYF. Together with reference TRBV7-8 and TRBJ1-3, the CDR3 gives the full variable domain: GAGVSQSPRYKVAKRGQDVALRCDPISGHVSLFWYQQALGQGPEFLTYFQNEAQLDKSGLPSDRFFAERPEGSVSTLKIQRTQQEDSAVYLCASTILRQRGNTIYFGEGSWLTVV.

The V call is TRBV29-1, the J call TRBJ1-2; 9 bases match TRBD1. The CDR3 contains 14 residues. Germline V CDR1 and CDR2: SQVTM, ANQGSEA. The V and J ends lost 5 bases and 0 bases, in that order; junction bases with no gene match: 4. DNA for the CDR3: TGCAGCGTTTGGACAGGGGCGACTAACTATGGCTACACCTTC. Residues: CSVWTGATNYGYTF.

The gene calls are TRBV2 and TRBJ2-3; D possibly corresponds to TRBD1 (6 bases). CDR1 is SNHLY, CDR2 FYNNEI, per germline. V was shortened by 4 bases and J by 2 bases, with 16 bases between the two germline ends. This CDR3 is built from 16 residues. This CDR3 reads CASSGSQGILTDTQYF. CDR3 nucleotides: TGTGCCAGCAGTGGGAGCCAGGGGATACTCACAGATACGCAGTATTTT.

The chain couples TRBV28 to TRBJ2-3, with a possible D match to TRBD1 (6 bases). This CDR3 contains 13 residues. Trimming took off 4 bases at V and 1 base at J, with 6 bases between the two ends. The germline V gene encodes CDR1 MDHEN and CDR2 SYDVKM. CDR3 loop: CASSSGGTDTQYF. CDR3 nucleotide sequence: TGTGCCAGCAGTTCAGGGGGCACAGATACGCAGTATTTT.

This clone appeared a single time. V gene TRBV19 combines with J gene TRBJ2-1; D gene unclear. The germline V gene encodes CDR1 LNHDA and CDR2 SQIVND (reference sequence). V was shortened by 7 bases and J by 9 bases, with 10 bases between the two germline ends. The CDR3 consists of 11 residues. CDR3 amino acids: CASMELSEQFF. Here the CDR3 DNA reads TGTGCCAGTATGGAGCTTTCTGAGCAGTTCTTC.

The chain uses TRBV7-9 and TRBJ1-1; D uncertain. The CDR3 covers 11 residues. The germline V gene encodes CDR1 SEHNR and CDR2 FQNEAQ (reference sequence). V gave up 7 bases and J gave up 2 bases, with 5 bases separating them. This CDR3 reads CASTTNTEAFF. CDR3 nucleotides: TGTGCCAGCACCACAAACACTGAAGCTTTCTTT.

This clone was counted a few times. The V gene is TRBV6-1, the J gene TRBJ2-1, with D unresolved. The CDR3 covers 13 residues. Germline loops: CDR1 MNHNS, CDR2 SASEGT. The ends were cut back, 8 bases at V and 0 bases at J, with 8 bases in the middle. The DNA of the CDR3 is TGTGCCAGCTCCTTTAGCTCCTACAATGAGCAGTTCTTC. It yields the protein CASSFSSYNEQFF.

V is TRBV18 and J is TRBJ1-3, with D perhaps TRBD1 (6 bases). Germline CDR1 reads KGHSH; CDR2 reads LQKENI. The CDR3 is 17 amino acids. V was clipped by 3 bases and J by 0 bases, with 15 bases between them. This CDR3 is CASSPNPGHPSGNTIYF. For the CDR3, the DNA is TGTGCCAGCTCACCTAACCCGGGACACCCCTCTGGAAACACCATATATTTT.

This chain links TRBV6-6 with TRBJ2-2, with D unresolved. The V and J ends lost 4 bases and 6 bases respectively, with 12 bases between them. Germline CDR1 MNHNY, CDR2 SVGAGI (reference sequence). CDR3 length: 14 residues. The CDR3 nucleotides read TGTGCCAGCAGTTGGTCCGGGTCGGCCGGGGAGCTGTTTTTT. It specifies CASSWSGSAGELFF.

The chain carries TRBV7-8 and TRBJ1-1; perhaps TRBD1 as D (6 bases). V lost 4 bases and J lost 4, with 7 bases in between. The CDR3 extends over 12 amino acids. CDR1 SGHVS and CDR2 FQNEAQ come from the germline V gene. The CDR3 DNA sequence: TGTGCCAGCAGCTCCAGGGGCACTGAAGCTTTCTTT. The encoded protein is CASSSRGTEAFF.

In DNA, the CDR3 is TGTGCCAGCTCACGTCTAGACCGCTACACTGAAGCTTTCTTT. Its translation is CASSRLDRYTEAFF. The gene calls are TRBV18 and TRBJ1-1; D ambiguous. Trimming removed 4 bases at V and 3 bases at J, with 12 bases between. CDR1 and CDR2 from the germline V gene are KGHSH and LQKENI. CDR3 length equals 14 residues.

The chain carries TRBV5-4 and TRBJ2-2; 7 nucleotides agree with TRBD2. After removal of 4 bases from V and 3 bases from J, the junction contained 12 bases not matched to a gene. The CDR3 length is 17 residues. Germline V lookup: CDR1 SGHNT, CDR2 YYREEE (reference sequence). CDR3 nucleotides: TGTGCCAGCAGCCAGCGGGGCGGACTAACGTACACCGGGGAGCTGTTTTTT. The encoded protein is CASSQRGGLTYTGELFF.

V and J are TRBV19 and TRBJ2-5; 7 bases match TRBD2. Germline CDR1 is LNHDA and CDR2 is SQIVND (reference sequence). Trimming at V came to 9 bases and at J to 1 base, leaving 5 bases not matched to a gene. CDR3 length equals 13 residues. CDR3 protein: CASGTTIQETQYF. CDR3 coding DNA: TGTGCCAGCGGGACTACCATCCAAGAGACCCAGTACTTC.

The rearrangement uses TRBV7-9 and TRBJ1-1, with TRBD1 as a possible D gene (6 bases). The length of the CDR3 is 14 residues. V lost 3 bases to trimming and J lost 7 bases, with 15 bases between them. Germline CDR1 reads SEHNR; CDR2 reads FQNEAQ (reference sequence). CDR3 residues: CASSFGTGIGEAFF. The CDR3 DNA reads TGTGCCAGCAGCTTCGGCACAGGGATAGGTGAAGCTTTCTTT.

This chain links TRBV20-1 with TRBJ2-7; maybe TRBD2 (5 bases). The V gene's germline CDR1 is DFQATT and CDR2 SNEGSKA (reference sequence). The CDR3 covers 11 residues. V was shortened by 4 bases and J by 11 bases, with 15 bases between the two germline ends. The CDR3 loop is CSATALVSEYF. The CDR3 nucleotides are TGCAGTGCTACCGCCCTAGTTAGCGAGTACTTC.

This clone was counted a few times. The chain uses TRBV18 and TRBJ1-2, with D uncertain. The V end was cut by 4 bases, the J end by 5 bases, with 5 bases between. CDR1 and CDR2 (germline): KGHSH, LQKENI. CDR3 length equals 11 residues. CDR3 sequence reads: CASSQQYGYTF. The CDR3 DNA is TGTGCCAGCTCACAACAGTATGGCTACACCTTC.

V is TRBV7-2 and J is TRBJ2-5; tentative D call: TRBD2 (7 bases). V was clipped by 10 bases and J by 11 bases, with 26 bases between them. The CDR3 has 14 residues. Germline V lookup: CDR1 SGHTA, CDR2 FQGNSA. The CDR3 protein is CATTGDAGAWEQYF. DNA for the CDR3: TGTGCCACCACGGGGGATGCGGGGGCGTGGGAGCAGTACTTC.

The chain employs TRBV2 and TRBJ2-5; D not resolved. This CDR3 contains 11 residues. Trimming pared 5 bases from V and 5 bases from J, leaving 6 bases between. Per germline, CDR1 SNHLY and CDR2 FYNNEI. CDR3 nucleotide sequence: TGTGCCAGCAGTCGCCAGGAGACCCAGTACTTC. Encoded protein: CASSRQETQYF.

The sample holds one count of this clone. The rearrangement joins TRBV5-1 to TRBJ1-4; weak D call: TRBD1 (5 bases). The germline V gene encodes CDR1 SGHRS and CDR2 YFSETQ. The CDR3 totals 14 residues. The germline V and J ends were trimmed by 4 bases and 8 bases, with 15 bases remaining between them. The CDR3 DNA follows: TGCGCCAGCAGCCCGGGGGGGACCGGAGAAAAACTGTTTTTT. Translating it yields CASSPGGTGEKLFF.

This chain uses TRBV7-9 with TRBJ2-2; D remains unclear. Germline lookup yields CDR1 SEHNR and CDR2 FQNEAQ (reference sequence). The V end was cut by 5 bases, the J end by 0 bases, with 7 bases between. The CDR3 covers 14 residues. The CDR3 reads CASSLGANTGELFF. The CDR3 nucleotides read TGTGCCAGCAGCCTAGGCGCGAACACCGGGGAGCTGTTTTTT.

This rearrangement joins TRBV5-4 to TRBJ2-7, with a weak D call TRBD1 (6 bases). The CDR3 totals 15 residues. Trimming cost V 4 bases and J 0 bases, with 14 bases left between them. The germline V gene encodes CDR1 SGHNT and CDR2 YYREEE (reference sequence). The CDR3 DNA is TGTGCCAGCAGCAACCAGACAGGAAGCTCCTACGAGCAGTACTTC. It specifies CASSNQTGSSYEQYF.